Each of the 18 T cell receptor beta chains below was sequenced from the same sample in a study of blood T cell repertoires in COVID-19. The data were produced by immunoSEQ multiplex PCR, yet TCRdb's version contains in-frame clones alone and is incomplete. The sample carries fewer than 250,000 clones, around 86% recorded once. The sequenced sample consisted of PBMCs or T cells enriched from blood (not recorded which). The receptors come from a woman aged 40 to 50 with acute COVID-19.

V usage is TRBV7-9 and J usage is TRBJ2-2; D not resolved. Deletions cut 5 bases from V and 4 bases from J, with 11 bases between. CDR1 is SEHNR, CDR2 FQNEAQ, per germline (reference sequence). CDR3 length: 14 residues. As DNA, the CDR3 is TGTGCCAGCAGCGCCGGAACGGGCACCGGGGAGCTGTTTTTT. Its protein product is CASSAGTGTGELFF.

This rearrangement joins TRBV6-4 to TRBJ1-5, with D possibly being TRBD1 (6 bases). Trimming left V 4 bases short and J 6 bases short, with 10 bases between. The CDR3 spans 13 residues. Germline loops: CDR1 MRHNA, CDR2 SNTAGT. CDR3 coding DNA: TGTGCCAGCAGTGCAGGGGAGCGTCAGCCCCAGCATTTT. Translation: CASSAGERQPQHF.

The CDR3 protein is CATSDTSGEQYF. As DNA, the CDR3 is TGTGCCACCAGTGATACATCGGGCGAGCAGTACTTC. The V gene is TRBV24-1, the J gene TRBJ2-7; D is undetermined. Germline V lookup: CDR1 KGHDR, CDR2 SFDVKD. The CDR3 is 12 residues long. V was pared by 3 bases and J by 6 bases, with 8 bases between.

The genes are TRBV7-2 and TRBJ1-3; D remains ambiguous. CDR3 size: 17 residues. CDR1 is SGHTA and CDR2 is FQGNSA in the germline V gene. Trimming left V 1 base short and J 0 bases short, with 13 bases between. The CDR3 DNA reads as TGTGCCAGCAGCTTAGAAAGCGCCCGTAACTCTGGAAACACCATATATTTT. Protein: CASSLESARNSGNTIYF.

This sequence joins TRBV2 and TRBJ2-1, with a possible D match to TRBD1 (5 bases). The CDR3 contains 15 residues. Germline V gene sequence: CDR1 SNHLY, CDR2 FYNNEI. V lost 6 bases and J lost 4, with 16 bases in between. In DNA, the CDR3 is TGTGCCAGCAGGCCTCAGGTAGGGGAATACAATGAGCAGTTCTTC. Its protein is CASRPQVGEYNEQFF.

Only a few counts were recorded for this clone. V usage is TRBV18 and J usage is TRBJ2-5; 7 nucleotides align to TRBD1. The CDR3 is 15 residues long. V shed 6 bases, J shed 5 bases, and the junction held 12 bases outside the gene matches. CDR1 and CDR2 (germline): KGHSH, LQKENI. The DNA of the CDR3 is TGTGCCAGCTCCCCCACCGGGACAGAAAGGGAGACCCAGTACTTC. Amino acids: CASSPTGTERETQYF.

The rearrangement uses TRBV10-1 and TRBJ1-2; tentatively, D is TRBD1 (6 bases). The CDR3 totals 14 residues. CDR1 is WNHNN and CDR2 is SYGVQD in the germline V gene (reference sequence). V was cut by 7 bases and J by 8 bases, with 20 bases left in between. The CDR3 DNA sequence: TGCGCCAGCAAATGGGACACACGGCTATTCGGCTACACCTTC. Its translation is CASKWDTRLFGYTF.

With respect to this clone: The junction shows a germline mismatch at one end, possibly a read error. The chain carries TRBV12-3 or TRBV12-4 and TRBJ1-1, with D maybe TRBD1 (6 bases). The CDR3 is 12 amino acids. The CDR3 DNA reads TGTGCCAGCAGTCCCCGACAGGTGATGGGGGCCTTT. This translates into CASSPRQVMGAF.

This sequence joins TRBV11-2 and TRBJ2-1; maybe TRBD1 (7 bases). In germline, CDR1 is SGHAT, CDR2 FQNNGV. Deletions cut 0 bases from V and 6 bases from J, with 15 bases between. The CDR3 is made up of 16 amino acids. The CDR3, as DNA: TGTGCCAGCAGCTTAGATGGGGGGACAGTGGGCAATGAGCAGTTCTTC. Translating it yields CASSLDGGTVGNEQFF.

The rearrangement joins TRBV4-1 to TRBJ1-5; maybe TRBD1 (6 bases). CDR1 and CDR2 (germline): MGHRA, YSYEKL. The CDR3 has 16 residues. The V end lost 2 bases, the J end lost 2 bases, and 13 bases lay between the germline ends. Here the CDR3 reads CASSQSQQGRNQPQHF. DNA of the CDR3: TGCGCCAGCAGCCAAAGCCAACAGGGCCGCAATCAGCCCCAGCATTTT.

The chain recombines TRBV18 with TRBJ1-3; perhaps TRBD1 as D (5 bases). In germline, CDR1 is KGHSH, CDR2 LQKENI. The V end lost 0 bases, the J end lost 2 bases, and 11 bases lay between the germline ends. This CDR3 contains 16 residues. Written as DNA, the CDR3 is TGTGCCAGCTCACCACCGGGGGGACGGGCTGGAAACACCATATATTTT. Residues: CASSPPGGRAGNTIYF.

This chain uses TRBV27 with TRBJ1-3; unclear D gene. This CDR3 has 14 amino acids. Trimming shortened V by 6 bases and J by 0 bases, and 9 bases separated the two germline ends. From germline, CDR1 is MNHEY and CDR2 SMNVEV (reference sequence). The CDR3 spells CASSPLSSGNTIYF. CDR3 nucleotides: TGTGCCAGCAGCCCTCTATCCTCTGGAAACACCATATATTTT.

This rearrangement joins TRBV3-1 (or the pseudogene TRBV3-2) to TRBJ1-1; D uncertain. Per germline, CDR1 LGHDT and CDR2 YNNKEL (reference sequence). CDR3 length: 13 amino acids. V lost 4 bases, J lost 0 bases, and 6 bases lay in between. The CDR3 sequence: CASSPPLNTEAFF. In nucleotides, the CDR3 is TGTGCCAGCAGCCCCCCCTTGAACACTGAAGCTTTCTTT.

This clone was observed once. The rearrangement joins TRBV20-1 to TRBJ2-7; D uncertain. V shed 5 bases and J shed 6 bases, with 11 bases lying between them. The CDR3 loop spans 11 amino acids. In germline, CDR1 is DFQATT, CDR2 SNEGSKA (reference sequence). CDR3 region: CSAPFNSEQYF. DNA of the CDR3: TGCAGTGCTCCCTTCAACTCCGAGCAGTACTTC.

The CDR3 loop reads CASSYSVRKPYSNQPQHF. The CDR3 bases are TGTGCCAGCAGTTACTCTGTCAGAAAACCGTATAGCAATCAGCCCCAGCATTTT. The rearrangement uses TRBV6-2 or TRBV6-3 and TRBJ1-5; no clear D gene. Trimming took 0 bases from V and 0 from J, leaving 15 bases between them. The germline V gene encodes CDR1 MNHEY and CDR2 SVGEGT. The CDR3 spans 18 residues.

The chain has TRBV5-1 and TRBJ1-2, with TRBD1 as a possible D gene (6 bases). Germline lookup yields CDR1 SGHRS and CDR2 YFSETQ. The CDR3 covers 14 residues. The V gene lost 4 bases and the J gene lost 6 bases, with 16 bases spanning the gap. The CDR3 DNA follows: TGCGCCAGCAGCACCGACGGGCGACAGGATGGCTACACCTTC. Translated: CASSTDGRQDGYTF.

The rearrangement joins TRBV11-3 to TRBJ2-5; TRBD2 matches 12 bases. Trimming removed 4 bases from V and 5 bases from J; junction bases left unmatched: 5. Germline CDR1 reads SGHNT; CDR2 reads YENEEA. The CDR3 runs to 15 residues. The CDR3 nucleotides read TGTGCCAGCAGCTCCCGACTAGCGGGAGTGGAGACCCAGTACTTC. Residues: CASSSRLAGVETQYF.

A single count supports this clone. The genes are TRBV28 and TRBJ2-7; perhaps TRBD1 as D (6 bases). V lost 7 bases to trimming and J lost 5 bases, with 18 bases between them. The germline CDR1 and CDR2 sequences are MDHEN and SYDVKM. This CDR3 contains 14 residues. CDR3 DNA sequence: TGTGCCAGCACCGCACAGGGAGTTAGTAACGAGCAGTACTTC. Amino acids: CASTAQGVSNEQYF.